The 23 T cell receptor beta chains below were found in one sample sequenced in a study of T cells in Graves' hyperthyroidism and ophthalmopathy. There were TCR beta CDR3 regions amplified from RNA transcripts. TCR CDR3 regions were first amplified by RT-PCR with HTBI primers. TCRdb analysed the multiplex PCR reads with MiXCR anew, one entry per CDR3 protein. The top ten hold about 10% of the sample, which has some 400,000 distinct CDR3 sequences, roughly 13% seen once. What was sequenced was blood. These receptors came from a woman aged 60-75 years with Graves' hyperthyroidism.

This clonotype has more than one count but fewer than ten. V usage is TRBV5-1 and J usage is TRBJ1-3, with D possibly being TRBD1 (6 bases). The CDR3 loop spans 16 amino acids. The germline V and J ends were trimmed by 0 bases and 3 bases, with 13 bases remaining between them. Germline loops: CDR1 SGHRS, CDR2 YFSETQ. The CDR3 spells CASSLGLGGLGNTIYF. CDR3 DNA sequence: TGCGCCAGCAGCTTGGGGCTGGGGGGCCTTGGAAACACCATATATTTT. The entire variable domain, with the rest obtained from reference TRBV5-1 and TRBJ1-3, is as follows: KAGVTQTPRYLIKTRGQQVTLSCSPISGHRSVSWYQQTPGQGLQFLFEYFSETQRNKGNFPGRFSGRQFSNSRSEMNVSTLELGDSALYLCASSLGLGGLGNTIYFGEGSWLTVV.

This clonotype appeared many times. The CDR3 sequence is CASSDRWSAHSGNTIYF. The CDR3 bases are TGTGCCAGCAGTGATAGGTGGTCGGCTCACTCTGGAAACACCATATATTTT. V gene TRBV6-1 combines with J gene TRBJ1-3; no clear D gene. Trimming shortened V by 3 bases and J by 0 bases, and 15 bases separated the two germline ends. Germline V lookup: CDR1 MNHNS, CDR2 SASEGT. The CDR3 totals 17 residues.

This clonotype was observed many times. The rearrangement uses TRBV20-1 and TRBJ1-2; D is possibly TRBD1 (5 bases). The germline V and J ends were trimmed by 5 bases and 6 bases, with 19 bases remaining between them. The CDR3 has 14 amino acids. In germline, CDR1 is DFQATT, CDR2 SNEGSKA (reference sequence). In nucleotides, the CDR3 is TGCAGTGCTCCTCACGGGGCAGAGACAAATGGCTACACCTTC. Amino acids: CSAPHGAETNGYTF.

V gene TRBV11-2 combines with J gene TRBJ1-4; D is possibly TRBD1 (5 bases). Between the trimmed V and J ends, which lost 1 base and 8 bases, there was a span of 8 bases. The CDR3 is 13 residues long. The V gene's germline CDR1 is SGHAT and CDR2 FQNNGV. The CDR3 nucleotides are TGTGCCAGCAGCTTAGTCTGGGGCGAAAAACTGTTTTTT. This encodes CASSLVWGEKLFF.

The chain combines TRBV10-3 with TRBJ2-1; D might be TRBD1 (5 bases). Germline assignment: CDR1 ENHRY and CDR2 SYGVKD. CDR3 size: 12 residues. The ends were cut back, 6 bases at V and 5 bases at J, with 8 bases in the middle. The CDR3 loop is CAIRGLDNEQFF. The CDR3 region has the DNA TGTGCCATCAGGGGGCTCGACAATGAGCAGTTCTTC.

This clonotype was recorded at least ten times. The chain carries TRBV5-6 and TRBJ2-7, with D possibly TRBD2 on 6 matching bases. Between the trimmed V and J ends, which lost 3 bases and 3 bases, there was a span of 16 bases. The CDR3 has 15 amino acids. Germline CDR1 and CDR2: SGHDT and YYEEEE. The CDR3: CASSSRLVSLYEQYF. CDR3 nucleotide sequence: TGTGCCAGCAGCTCGCGACTAGTTTCCCTCTACGAGCAGTACTTC.

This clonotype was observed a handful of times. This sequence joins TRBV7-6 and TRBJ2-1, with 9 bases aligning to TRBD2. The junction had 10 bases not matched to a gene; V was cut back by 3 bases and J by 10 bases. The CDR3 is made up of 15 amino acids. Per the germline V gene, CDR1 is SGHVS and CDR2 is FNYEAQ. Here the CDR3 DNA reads TGTGCCAGCAGCTTGGGGAATAGCGGGGGTGGGGAGCAGTTCTTC. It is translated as CASSLGNSGGGEQFF.

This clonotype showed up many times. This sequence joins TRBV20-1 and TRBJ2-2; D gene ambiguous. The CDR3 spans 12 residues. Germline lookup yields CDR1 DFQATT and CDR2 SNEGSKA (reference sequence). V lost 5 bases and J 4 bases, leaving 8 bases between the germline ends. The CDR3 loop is CSAERSTGELFF. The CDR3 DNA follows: TGCAGTGCTGAAAGATCCACCGGGGAGCTGTTTTTT.

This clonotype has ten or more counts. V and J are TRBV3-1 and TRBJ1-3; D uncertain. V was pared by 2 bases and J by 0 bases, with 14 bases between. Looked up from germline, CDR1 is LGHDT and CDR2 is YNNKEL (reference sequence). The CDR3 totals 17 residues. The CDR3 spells CASSQSKIGYSGNTIYF. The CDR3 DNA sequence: TGTGCCAGCAGCCAATCGAAAATTGGGTACTCTGGAAACACCATATATTTT.

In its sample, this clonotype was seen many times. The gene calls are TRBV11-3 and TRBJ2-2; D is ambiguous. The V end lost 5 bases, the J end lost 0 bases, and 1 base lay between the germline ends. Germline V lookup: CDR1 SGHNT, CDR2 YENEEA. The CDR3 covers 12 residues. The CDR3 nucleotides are TGTGCCAGCAGCACGAACACCGGGGAGCTGTTTTTT. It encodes CASSTNTGELFF.

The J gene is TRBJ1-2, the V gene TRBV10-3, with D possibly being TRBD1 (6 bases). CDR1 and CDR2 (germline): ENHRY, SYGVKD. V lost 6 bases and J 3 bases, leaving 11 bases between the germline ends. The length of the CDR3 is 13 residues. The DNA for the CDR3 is TGTGCCATCAGAACTACAGGGTACTATGGCTACACCTTC. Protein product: CAIRTTGYYGYTF.

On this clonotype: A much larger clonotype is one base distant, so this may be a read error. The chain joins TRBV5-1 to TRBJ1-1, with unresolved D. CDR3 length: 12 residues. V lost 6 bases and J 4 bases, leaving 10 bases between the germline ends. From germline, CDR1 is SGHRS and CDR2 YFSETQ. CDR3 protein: CASKDTSTEAFF. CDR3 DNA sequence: TGCGCCAGCAAAGATACGAGCACTGAAGCTTTCTTT.

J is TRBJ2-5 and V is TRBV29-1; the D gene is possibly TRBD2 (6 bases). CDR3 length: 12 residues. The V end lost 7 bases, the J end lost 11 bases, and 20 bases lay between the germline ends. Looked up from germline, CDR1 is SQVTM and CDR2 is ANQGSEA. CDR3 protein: CSAGEPFRVQYF. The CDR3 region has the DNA TGCAGCGCGGGGGAGCCCTTCCGGGTTCAGTACTTC. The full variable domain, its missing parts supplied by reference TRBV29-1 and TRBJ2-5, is SAVISQKPSRDICQRGTSLTIQCQVDSQVTMMFWYRQQPGQSLTLIATANQGSEATYESGFVIDKFPISRPNLTFSTLTVSNMSPEDSSIYLCSAGEPFRVQYFGPGTRLLVL.

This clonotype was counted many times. CDR3 sequence: CASSPGLGLDEQFF. CDR3 DNA sequence: TGCGCCAGCAGTCCGGGACTAGGGCTCGATGAGCAGTTCTTC. The chain uses TRBV10-1 and TRBJ2-1, with TRBD2 matching over 8 bases. The V and J ends lost 5 bases and 8 bases, in that order; junction bases with no gene match: 8. The germline gives CDR1 WNHNN, CDR2 SYGVQD (reference sequence). The CDR3 has 14 residues.

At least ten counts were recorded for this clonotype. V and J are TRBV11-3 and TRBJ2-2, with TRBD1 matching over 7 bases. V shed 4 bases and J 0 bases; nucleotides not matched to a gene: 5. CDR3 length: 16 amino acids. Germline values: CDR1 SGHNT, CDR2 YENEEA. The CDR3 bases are TGTGCCAGCAGCTCTGGACAGGCAGCGAACACCGGGGAGCTGTTTTTT. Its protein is CASSSGQAANTGELFF.

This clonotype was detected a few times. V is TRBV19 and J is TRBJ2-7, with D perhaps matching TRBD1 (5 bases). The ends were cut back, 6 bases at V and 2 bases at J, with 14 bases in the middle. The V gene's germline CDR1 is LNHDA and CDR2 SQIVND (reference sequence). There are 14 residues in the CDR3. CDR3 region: CASSRQGGTYEQYF. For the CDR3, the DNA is TGTGCCAGTAGCCGGCAGGGTGGTACCTACGAGCAGTACTTC.

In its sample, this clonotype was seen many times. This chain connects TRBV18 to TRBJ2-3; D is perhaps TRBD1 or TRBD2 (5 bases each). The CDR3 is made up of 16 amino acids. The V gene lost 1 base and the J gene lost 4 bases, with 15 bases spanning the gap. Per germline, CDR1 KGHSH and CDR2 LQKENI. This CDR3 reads CASSPLSAGTADTQYF. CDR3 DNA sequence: TGTGCCAGCTCACCACTATCGGCAGGGACCGCAGATACGCAGTATTTT. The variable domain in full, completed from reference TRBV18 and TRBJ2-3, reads NAGVMQNPRHLVRRRGQEARLRCSPMKGHSHVYWYRQLPEEGLKFMVYLQKENIIDESGMPKERFSAEFPKEGPSILRIQQVVRGDSAAYFCASSPLSAGTADTQYFGPGTRLTVL.

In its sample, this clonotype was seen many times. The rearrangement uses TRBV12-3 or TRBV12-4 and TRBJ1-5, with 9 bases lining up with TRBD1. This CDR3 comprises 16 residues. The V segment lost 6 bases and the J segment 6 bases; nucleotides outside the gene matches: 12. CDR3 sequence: CASRRSGQDRGQPQHF. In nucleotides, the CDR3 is TGTGCCAGCAGGCGGTCGGGCCAGGACAGGGGTCAGCCCCAGCATTTT.

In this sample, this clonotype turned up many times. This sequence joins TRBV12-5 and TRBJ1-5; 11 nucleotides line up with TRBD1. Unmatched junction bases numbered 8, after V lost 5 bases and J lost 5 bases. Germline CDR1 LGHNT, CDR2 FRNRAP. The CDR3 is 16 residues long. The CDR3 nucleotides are TGTGCTAGTGGTCTCGGACAGGGGGCGAACCATCAGCCCCAGCATTTT. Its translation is CASGLGQGANHQPQHF.

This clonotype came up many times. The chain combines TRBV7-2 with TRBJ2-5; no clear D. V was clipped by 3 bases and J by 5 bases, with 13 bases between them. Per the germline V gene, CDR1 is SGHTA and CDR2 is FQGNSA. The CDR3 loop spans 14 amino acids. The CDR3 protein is CASSFQKVGETQYF. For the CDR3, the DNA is TGTGCCAGCAGCTTCCAAAAGGTTGGCGAGACCCAGTACTTC.

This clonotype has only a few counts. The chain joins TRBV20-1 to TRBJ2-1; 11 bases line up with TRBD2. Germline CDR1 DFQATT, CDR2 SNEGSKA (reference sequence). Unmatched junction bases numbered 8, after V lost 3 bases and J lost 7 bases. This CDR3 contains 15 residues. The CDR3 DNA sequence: TGCAGTGCTAGGGCCCGACTAGCGGGACGGAATGAGCAGTTCTTC. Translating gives CSARARLAGRNEQFF.

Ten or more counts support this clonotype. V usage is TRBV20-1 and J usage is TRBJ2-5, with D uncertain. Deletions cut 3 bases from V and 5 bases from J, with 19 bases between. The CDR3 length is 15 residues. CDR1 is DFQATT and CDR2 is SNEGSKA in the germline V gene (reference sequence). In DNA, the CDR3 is TGCAGTGCTAGGGACCCCAAAGGTGGTGGGGAGACCCAGTACTTC. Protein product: CSARDPKGGGETQYF.

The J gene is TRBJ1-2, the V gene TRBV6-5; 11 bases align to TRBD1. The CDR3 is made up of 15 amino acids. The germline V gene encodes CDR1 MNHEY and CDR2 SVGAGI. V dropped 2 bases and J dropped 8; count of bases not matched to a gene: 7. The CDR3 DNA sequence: TGTGCCAGCAGTTACCCGGACAGGGGGCCGAGAGGCTACACCTTC. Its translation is CASSYPDRGPRGYTF.